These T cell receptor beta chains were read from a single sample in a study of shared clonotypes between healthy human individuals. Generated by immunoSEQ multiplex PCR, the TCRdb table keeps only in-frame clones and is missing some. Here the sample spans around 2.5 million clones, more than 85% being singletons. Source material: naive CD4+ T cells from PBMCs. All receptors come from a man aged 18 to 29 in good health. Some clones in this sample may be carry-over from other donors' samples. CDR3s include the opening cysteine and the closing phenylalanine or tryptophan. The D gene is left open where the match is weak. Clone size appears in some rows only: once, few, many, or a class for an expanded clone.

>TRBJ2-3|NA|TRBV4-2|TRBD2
TGTGCCAGCAGCCCCCCCAGGGCGGGAGCCGACACAGATACGCAGTATTTT
CASSPPRAGADTDTQYF
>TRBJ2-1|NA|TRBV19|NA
TGTGCCAGTAGTACCCAGCTGGAAAATGAGCAGTTCTTC
CASSTQLENEQFF
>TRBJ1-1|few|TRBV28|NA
TGTGCCAGCAGTTTGCAGGGGCTTGCAGCTTTCTTT
CASSLQGLAAFF
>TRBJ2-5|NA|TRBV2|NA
TGTGCCAGCAGCCGAGAGTACCAAGAGACCCAGTACTTC
CASSREYQETQYF
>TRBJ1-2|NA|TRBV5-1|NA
TGCGCCAGCAGCTTGGCCCGACAGTCGGGCTACACCTTC
CASSLARQSGYTF
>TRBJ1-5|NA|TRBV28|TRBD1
TGTGCCAGCAGAGCAGACAGGGGAAGCAATCAGCCCCAGCATTTT
CASRADRGSNQPQHF
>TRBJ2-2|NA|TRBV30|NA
TGTGCCTGGAGTGTGACTAGATTTACCGGGGAGCTGTTTTTT
CAWSVTRFTGELFF
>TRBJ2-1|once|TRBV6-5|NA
TGTGCCTCCCAATCGTTCAGGGTGCAGTTCTTC
CASQSFRVQFF
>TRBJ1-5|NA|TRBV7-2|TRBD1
TGTGCCAGCAGCGGTCAGGGGGGGGCCTGGGAGCCCCAGCATTTT
CASSGQGGAWEPQHF
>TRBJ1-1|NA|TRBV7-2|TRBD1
TGTGCCAGCACTAGGGGGTCAGGGGGCTCGGTCACTGAAGCTTTCTTT
CASTRGSGGSVTEAFF
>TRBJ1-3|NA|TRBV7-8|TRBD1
TGTGCCAGCAGCCTATCGACGGGACAGGGGGGAAACACCATATATTTT
CASSLSTGQGGNTIYF
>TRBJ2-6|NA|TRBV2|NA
TGTGCCAGCATCCCCTCGGCAGGGTCTGGGGCCAACGTCCTGACTTTC
CASIPSAGSGANVLTF